Listed here are 8 T cell receptor beta chains from one sample, sequenced in a study of human T cells and chemical hapten exposure. Time point here: patch test 3, about 24 weeks after DPC sensitization. Described treatment: therapeutic diphenylcyclopropenone sensitization with weekly scalp DPC. The authors extracted total RNA from unfractionated whole blood. TCRdb reprocessed the RACE reads with MiXCR, giving one entry per CDR3 protein. This sample has roughly 38,000 distinct CDR3 sequences, with more than 8% found just once. This material consisted of whole blood, taken in connection with sensitization to the hapten diphenylcyclopropenone (DPC). The receptor set was obtained from a man aged 50-60 years with alopecia areata. Some clones in this sample may be carry-over from other donors' samples.

This clonotype was counted many times. The V and J genes are TRBV3-1 and TRBJ1-3; D is unresolved. Germline V lookup: CDR1 LGHDT, CDR2 YNNKEL (reference sequence). Between the trimmed V and J ends, which lost 0 bases and 0 bases, there was a span of 6 bases. This CDR3 is built from 15 residues. CDR3 amino acids: CASSQDPVSGNTIYF. As DNA, the CDR3 is TGTGCCAGCAGCCAAGATCCGGTCTCTGGAAACACCATATATTTT.

This clonotype was seen a handful of times. The chain employs TRBV18 and TRBJ2-7; D is possibly TRBD1 (6 bases). This CDR3 spans 17 amino acids. Germline-derived CDR1 and CDR2 are KGHSH and LQKENI. Trimming cost V 0 bases and J 2 bases, with 17 bases left between them. The CDR3 loop reads CASSPPGFRQGPYEQYF. The CDR3 DNA follows: TGTGCCAGCTCACCACCAGGGTTTCGGCAGGGGCCCTACGAGCAGTACTTC.

There are many counts of this clonotype. The V and J genes are TRBV19 and TRBJ2-6, with D perhaps matching TRBD1 (5 bases). The V end lost 6 bases, the J end lost 2 bases, and 8 bases lay between the germline ends. This CDR3 region has 14 residues. Germline CDR1 is LNHDA and CDR2 is SQIVND (reference sequence). This chain's CDR3 is CASRGDPGANVLTF. The CDR3 DNA sequence: TGTGCCAGTAGAGGGGATCCTGGGGCCAACGTCCTGACTTTC.

This clonotype was recorded a few times. This chain joins TRBV29-1 and TRBJ2-1; D is unresolved. The CDR3 has 14 amino acids. V shed 6 bases and J shed 0 bases, with 12 bases lying between them. CDR1 is SQVTM, CDR2 ANQGSEA, per germline. The CDR3 spells CSVVRVSSYNEQFF. CDR3 in DNA: TGCAGCGTCGTACGGGTTAGCTCCTACAATGAGCAGTTCTTC.

The chain joins TRBV2 to TRBJ2-3, with D unresolved. The CDR3 length is 13 residues. CDR1 and CDR2 from the germline V gene are SNHLY and FYNNEI. Trimming pared 3 bases from V and 4 bases from J, leaving 8 bases between. CDR3 sequence: CASSDPTPDTQYF. CDR3 sequence (DNA): TGTGCCAGCAGTGACCCAACGCCAGATACGCAGTATTTT.

In this sample, this clonotype turned up many times. This chain joins TRBV7-8 and TRBJ1-3; no clear D. Germline assignment: CDR1 SGHVS and CDR2 FQNEAQ. The CDR3 loop spans 12 amino acids. V was clipped by 1 base and J by 3 bases, with 1 base between them. CDR3 DNA: TGTGCCAGCAGCTTAGATGGAAACACCATATATTTT. Amino acid sequence: CASSLDGNTIYF.

Ten or more counts support this clonotype. The CDR3 nucleotides read TGTGCCAGCAGCCCCTCGACTGGAGAGACCCAGTACTTC. It specifies CASSPSTGETQYF. This rearrangement joins TRBV5-4 to TRBJ2-5; D ambiguous. The germline gives CDR1 SGHNT, CDR2 YYREEE (reference sequence). Trimming pared 4 bases from V and 4 bases from J, leaving 11 bases between. This CDR3 has 13 amino acids. Together with reference TRBV5-4 and TRBJ2-5, the CDR3 gives the full variable domain: ETGVTQSPTHLIKTRGQQVTLRCSSQSGHNTVSWYQQALGQGPQFIFQYYREEENGRGNFPPRFSGLQFPNYSSELNVNALELDDSALYLCASSPSTGETQYFGPGTRLLVL.

There are many counts of this clonotype. The CDR3 DNA sequence: TGCGCCAGCAGTGAGGGAGGGATCGGCGAGCAGTACTTC. It translates to CASSEGGIGEQYF. V gene TRBV10-2 combines with J gene TRBJ2-7; TRBD2 might be the D (6 bases). V lost 2 bases and J 6 bases, leaving 11 bases between the germline ends. The CDR3 is made up of 13 amino acids. Per germline, CDR1 WSHSY and CDR2 SAAADI.